This TCR beta chain came from a study of blood T cell repertoires in COVID-19. The CDR3 totals 12 residues. The germline V and J ends were trimmed by 5 bases and 1 base, with 6 bases remaining between them. Assay used: immunoSEQ multiplex PCR; TCRdb lists only in-frame clones, some missing. The table shows roughly 310,000 clones, with 90% occurring only once. The sequence was collected from a man between 60 and 70 years old who had recovered from COVID-19. Material for sequencing was PBMCs or T cells enriched from blood (not recorded which). The rearrangement links TRBV12-3 or TRBV12-4 to TRBJ2-7; D gene ambiguous. CDR3 residues: CASSPGSYEQYF. In DNA, the CDR3 is TGTGCCAGCAGTCCAGGATCCTACGAGCAGTACTTC.